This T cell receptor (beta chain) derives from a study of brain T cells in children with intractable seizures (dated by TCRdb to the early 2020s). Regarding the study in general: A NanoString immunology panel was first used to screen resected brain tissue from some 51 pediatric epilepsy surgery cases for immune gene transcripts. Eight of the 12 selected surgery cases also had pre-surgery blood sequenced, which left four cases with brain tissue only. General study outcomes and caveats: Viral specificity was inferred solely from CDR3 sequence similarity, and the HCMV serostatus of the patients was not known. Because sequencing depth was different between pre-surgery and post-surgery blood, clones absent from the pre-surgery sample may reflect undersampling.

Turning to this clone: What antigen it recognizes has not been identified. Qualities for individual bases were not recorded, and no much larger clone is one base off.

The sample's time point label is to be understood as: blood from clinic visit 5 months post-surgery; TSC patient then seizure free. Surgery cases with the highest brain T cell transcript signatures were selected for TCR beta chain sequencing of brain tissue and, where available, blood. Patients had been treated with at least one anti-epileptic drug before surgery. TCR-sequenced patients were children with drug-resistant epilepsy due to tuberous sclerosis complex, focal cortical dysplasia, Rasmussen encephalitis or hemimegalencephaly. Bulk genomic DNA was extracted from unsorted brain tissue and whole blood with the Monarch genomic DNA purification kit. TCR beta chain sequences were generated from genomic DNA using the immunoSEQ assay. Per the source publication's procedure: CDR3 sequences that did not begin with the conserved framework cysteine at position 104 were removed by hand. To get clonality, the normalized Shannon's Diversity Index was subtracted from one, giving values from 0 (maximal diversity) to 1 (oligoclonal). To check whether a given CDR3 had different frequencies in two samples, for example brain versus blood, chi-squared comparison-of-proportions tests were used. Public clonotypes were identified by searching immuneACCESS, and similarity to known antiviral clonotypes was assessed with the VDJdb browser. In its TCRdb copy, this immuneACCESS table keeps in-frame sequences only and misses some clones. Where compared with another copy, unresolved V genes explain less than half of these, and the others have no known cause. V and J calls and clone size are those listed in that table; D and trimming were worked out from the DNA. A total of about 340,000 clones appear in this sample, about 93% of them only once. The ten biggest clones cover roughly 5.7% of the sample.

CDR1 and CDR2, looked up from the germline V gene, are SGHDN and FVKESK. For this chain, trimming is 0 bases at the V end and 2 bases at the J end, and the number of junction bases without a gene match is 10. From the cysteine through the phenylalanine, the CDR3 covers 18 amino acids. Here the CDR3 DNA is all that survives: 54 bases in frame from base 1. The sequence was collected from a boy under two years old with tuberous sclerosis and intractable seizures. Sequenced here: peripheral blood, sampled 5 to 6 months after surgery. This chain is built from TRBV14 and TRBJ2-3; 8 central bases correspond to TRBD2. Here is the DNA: TGTGCCAGCAGCCAAGACGGGCTTGCGGGAGGCTACACAGATACGCAGTATTTT. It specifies CASSQDGLAGGYTDTQYF.